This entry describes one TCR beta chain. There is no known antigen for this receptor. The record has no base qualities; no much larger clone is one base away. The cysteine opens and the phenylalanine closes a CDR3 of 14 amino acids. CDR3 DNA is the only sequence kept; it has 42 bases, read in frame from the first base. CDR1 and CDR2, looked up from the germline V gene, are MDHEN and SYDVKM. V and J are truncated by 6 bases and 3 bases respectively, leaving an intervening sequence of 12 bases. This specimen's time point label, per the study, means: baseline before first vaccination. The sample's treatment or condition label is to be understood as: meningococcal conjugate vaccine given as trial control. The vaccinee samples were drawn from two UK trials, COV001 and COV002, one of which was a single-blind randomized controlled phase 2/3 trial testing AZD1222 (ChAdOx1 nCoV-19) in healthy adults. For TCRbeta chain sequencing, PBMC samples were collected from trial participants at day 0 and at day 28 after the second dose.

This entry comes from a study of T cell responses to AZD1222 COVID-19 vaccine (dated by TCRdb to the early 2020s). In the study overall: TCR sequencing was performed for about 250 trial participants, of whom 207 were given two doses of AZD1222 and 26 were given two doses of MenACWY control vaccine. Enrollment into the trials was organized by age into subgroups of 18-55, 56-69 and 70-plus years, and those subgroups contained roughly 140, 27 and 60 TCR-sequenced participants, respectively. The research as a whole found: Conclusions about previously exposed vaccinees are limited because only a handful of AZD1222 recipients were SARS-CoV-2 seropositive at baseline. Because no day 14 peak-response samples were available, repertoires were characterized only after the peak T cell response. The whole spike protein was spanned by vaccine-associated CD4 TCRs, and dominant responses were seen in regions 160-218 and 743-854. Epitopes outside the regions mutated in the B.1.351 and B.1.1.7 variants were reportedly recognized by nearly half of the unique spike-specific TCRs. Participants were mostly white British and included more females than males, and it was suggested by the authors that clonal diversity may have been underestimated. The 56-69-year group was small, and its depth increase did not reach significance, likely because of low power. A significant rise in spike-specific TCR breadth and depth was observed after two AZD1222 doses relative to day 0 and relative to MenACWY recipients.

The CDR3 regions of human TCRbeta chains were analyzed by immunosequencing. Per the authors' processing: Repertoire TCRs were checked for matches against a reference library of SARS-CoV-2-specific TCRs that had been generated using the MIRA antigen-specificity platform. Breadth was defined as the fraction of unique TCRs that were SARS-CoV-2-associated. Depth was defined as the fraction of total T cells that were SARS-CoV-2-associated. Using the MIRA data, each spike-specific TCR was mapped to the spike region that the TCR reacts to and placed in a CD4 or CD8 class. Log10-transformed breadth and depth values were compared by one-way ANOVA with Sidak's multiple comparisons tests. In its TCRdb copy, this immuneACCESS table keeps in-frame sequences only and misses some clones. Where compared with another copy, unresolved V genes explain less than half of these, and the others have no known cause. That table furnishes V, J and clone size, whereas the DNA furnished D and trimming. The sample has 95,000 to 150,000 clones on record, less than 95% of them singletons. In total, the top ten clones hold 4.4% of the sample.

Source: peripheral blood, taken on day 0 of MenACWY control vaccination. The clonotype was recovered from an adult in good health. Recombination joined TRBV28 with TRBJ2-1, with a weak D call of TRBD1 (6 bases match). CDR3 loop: CASSQGNIYNEQFF. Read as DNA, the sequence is TGTGCCAGCAGCCAGGGGAACATCTACAATGAGCAGTTCTTC.